These T cell receptor beta chains were read from a single sample in a study of T cell changes during pregnancy in multiple sclerosis. Sequenced by immunoSEQ multiplex PCR; TCRdb stores in-frame clones only, minus some. The sample includes roughly 99,000 clones, about 92% of them seen just once. Sequencing used peripheral blood, obtained after pregnancy. These receptors came from a female donor in good health, enrolled as a control in a pregnancy study. The CDR3 runs from the conserved cysteine through the conserved F or W. Each record gives: clone size, J gene, D gene, CDR3 length, V gene, CDR3 DNA, CDR3 protein. The D gene is left open where the match is weak. Not all rows give a size; the values are once, few, many and, for expanded clones, a class.

clone_size: .
j_call: TRBJ2-5
d_call: .
cdr3_length: 12
v_call: TRBV7-9
cdr3_nt: TGTGCCAGCAGCCCTGTTGAGGAGACCCAGTACTTC
cdr3_aa: CASSPVEETQYF

clone_size: .
j_call: TRBJ2-7
d_call: TRBD1
cdr3_length: 15
v_call: TRBV29-1
cdr3_nt: TGCAGCGTTGAAGGTCACAGGGGAATTGACTACGAGCAGTACTTC
cdr3_aa: CSVEGHRGIDYEQYF

clone_size: .
j_call: TRBJ2-7
d_call: .
cdr3_length: 13
v_call: TRBV19
cdr3_nt: TGTGCCAGTAGTATAGCCGGTCACTACGAGCAGTACTTC
cdr3_aa: CASSIAGHYEQYF

clone_size: .
j_call: TRBJ1-1
d_call: .
cdr3_length: 15
v_call: TRBV27
cdr3_nt: TGTGCCAGCAGTTCGACACCACATCTGGGCACTGAAGCTTTCTTT
cdr3_aa: CASSSTPHLGTEAFF

clone_size: .
j_call: TRBJ1-3
d_call: .
cdr3_length: 15
v_call: TRBV19
cdr3_nt: TGTGCCAGTAGTACTCCCCGGGATGCCGGAAACACCATATATTTT
cdr3_aa: CASSTPRDAGNTIYF

clone_size: .
j_call: TRBJ2-7
d_call: .
cdr3_length: 13
v_call: TRBV5-6
cdr3_nt: TGTGCCAGCAGCTTGATAGTAAGCTACGAGCAGTACTTC
cdr3_aa: CASSLIVSYEQYF

clone_size: .
j_call: TRBJ1-6
d_call: .
cdr3_length: 16
v_call: TRBV27
cdr3_nt: TGTGCCAGCAGGGGGGACAATCTCTCCTATAATTCACCCCTCCACTTT
cdr3_aa: CASRGDNLSYNSPLHF

clone_size: .
j_call: TRBJ1-1
d_call: .
cdr3_length: 15
v_call: TRBV11-3
cdr3_nt: TGTGCCAGCAGCTCCCACACAGGGTCCGTCACTGAAGCTTTCTTT
cdr3_aa: CASSSHTGSVTEAFF

clone_size: .
j_call: TRBJ2-2
d_call: TRBD2
cdr3_length: 16
v_call: TRBV6-1
cdr3_nt: TGTGCCAGCAGTGAGATAGCGGGGGGTAACACCGGGGAGCTGTTTTTT
cdr3_aa: CASSEIAGGNTGELFF

clone_size: .
j_call: TRBJ1-5
d_call: TRBD1
cdr3_length: 15
v_call: TRBV2
cdr3_nt: TGTGCCAGCAGCGCCGGGACAGGGGGTATTCAGCCCCAGCATTTT
cdr3_aa: CASSAGTGGIQPQHF

clone_size: .
j_call: TRBJ2-3
d_call: TRBD2
cdr3_length: 17
v_call: TRBV28
cdr3_nt: TGTGCCAGCAGCTCAAGACTAGCGGGAGGGCGCGCAGATACGCAGTATTTT
cdr3_aa: CASSSRLAGGRADTQYF

clone_size: .
j_call: TRBJ2-7
d_call: TRBD2
cdr3_length: 14
v_call: TRBV5-4
cdr3_nt: TGTGCCAGCAGCTCGAATCTAGCGGCCTACGAGCAGTACTTC
cdr3_aa: CASSSNLAAYEQYF

clone_size: .
j_call: TRBJ1-5
d_call: .
cdr3_length: 15
v_call: TRBV19
cdr3_nt: TGTGCCAGTAGTATTCAGGGGACTAGCAATCAGCCCCAGCATTTT
cdr3_aa: CASSIQGTSNQPQHF

clone_size: .
j_call: TRBJ2-5
d_call: .
cdr3_length: 13
v_call: TRBV10-3
cdr3_nt: TGTGCCATCAGGGACAGCTCACAAGAGACCCAGTACTTC
cdr3_aa: CAIRDSSQETQYF

clone_size: once
j_call: TRBJ1-6
d_call: TRBD1
cdr3_length: 15
v_call: TRBV9
cdr3_nt: TGTGCCAGCAGCGGGAGAACAGGGGAGCATTCACCCCTCCACTTT
cdr3_aa: CASSGRTGEHSPLHF

clone_size: .
j_call: TRBJ2-6
d_call: TRBD1
cdr3_length: 16
v_call: TRBV6-4
cdr3_nt: TGTGCCAGCAGTGATTGGACAGGGGCTGGGGCCAACGTCCTGACTTTC
cdr3_aa: CASSDWTGAGANVLTF

clone_size: .
j_call: TRBJ2-2
d_call: .
cdr3_length: 15
v_call: TRBV2
cdr3_nt: TGTGCCAGCACCGGGAACACTCGGGTAGGCGGGGAGCTGTTTTTT
cdr3_aa: CASTGNTRVGGELFF

clone_size: .
j_call: TRBJ2-7
d_call: .
cdr3_length: 12
v_call: TRBV6-6
cdr3_nt: TGTGCCAGCAAGGACAGCTCCTACGAGCAGTACTTC
cdr3_aa: CASKDSSYEQYF

clone_size: .
j_call: TRBJ2-2
d_call: TRBD2
cdr3_length: 14
v_call: TRBV19
cdr3_nt: TGTGCCAGTTCTGTAGCGGGAGGAAGCGGGGAGCTGTTTTTT
cdr3_aa: CASSVAGGSGELFF

clone_size: .
j_call: TRBJ2-1
d_call: .
cdr3_length: 11
v_call: TRBV14
cdr3_nt: TGTGCCAGCAGCCTTGAGGGCGGAGAGTTCTTC
cdr3_aa: CASSLEGGEFF

clone_size: .
j_call: TRBJ1-4
d_call: .
cdr3_length: 15
v_call: TRBV5-8
cdr3_nt: TGTGCCAGCAGCTTGGAGGGCAGGGGTAATGAAAAACTGTTTTTT
cdr3_aa: CASSLEGRGNEKLFF

clone_size: .
j_call: TRBJ2-1
d_call: TRBD2
cdr3_length: 15
v_call: TRBV11-3
cdr3_nt: TGTGCCAGCTCCCAGGGGGGACTAGCGACCAATGAGCAGTTCTTC
cdr3_aa: CASSQGGLATNEQFF

clone_size: few
j_call: TRBJ1-5
d_call: TRBD1
cdr3_length: 15
v_call: TRBV2
cdr3_nt: TGTGCCAGCAGCTTAGGGACAGTGAGCAATCAGCCCCAGCATTTT
cdr3_aa: CASSLGTVSNQPQHF

clone_size: .
j_call: TRBJ2-1
d_call: .
cdr3_length: 15
v_call: TRBV6-5
cdr3_nt: TGTGCCAGCAGTACTGATGAGCAGGGAAACAATGAGCAGTTCTTC
cdr3_aa: CASSTDEQGNNEQFF

clone_size: .
j_call: TRBJ1-5
d_call: TRBD1
cdr3_length: 15
v_call: TRBV5-1
cdr3_nt: TGCGCCAGCAGCTTGGGACAGGGGGCGTATCAGCCCCAGCATTTT
cdr3_aa: CASSLGQGAYQPQHF

clone_size: .
j_call: TRBJ2-3
d_call: TRBD1
cdr3_length: 17
v_call: TRBV4-1
cdr3_nt: TGCGCCAGCAGCCAAGACCCGACAGGGTCCAGCACAGATACGCAGTATTTT
cdr3_aa: CASSQDPTGSSTDTQYF

clone_size: .
j_call: TRBJ1-2
d_call: .
cdr3_length: 13
v_call: TRBV6-6
cdr3_nt: TGTGCCAGCAGTTATGAACTAGGGAATGGCTACACCTTC
cdr3_aa: CASSYELGNGYTF

clone_size: .
j_call: TRBJ2-7
d_call: .
cdr3_length: 14
v_call: TRBV5-4
cdr3_nt: TGTGCCAGCAGCCAGGGGACGGCGATCTACGAGCAGTACTTC
cdr3_aa: CASSQGTAIYEQYF